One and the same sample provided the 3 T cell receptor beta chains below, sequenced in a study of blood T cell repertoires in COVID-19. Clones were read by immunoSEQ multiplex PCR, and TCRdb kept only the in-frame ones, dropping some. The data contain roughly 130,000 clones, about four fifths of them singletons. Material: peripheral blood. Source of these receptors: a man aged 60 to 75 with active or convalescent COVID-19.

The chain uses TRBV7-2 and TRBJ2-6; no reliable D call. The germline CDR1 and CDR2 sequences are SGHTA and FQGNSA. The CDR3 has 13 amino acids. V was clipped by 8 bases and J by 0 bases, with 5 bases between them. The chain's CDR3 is CASRYSGANVLTF. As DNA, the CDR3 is TGTGCCAGCCGTTACTCTGGGGCCAACGTCCTGACTTTC.

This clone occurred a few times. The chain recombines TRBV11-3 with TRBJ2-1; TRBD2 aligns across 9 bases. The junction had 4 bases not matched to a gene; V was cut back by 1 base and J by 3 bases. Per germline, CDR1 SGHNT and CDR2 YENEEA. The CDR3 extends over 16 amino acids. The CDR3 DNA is TGTGCCAGCAGCTTAGGCCTAGCGGGAATCTACAATGAGCAGTTCTTC. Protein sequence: CASSLGLAGIYNEQFF. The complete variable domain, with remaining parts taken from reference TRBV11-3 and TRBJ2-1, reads EAGVVQSPRYKIIEKKQPVAFWCNPISGHNTLYWYLQNLGQGPELLIRYENEEAVDDSQLPKDRFSAERLKGVDSTLKIQPAELGDSAVYLCASSLGLAGIYNEQFFGPGTRLTVL.

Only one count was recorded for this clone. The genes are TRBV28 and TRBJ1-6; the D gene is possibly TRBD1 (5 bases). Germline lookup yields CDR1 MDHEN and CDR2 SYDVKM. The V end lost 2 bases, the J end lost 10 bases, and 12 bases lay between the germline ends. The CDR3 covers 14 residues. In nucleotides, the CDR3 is TGTGCCAGCAGTTTACCAGGGATGGGATCACCCCTCCACTTT. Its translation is CASSLPGMGSPLHF. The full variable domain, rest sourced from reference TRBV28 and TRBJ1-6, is DVKVTQSSRYLVKRTGEKVFLECVQDMDHENMFWYRQDPGLGLRLIYFSYDVKMKEKGDIPEGYSVSREKKERFSLILESASTNQTSMYLCASSLPGMGSPLHFGNGTRLTVT.